The TCR beta chain under discussion was sequenced for a study of CD8+CD57+ T cells in acquired aplastic anemia. Overall study context: Sorted CD4+ plus CD8+ cells gave DNA averaging about 3.2 ug. The study obtained 10 million to 12 million reads on average for CD4+ cells from healthy donors. Study-wide points: With respect to CD8+ Simpson's diversity, patients and controls did not differ significantly. Found in both controls and patients were around 29 CD8+ CDR3 sequences.

Both TCR beta VDJ combination and CDR3 sequence profiling were carried out. Genomic DNA was the template for this profiling. TCRdb passed the reads through MiXCR, listing each CDR3 protein once. Seen here are about 220,000 distinct CDR3 sequences, approximately 35% observed once, and the top ten hold roughly 1.1%. In germline, CDR1 is SGHRS, CDR2 YFSETQ. The CDR3 loop spans 17 amino acids. The V end lost 4 bases, the J end lost 8 bases, and 24 bases lay between the germline ends. This clonotype was detected a few times. Its target is not known. This sequence originates from a human donor in good health, serving as a control. This chain connects TRBV5-1 to TRBJ1-4, with D perhaps matching TRBD1 (5 bases). Sequencing was done on a sample of sorted CD4+, CD8+, or CD8+CD57+ T cells (not recorded which) from PBMCs. CDR3 DNA sequence: TGCGCCAGCAGCCCAAGTCCGGGGCCCGGCAGGAGCGAAAAACTGTTTTTT. Translated, it gives CASSPSPGPGRSEKLFF. Based on the CDR3 plus reference TRBV5-1 and TRBJ1-4, the full variable domain is KAGVTQTPRYLIKTRGQQVTLSCSPISGHRSVSWYQQTPGQGLQFLFEYFSETQRNKGNFPGRFSGRQFSNSRSEMNVSTLELGDSALYLCASSPSPGPGRSEKLFFGSGTQLSVL.